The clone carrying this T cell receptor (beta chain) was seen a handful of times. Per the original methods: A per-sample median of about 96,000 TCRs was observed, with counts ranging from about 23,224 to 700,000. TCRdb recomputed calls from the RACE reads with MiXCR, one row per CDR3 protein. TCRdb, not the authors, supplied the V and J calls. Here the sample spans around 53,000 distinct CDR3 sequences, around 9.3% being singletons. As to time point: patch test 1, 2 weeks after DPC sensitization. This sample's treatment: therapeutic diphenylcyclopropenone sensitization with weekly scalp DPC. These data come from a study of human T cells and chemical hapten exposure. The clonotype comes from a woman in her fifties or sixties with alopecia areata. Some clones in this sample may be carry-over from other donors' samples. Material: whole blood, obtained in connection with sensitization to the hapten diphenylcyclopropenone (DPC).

The CDR3 loop reads CASSPQRVDEQYF. The CDR3 DNA sequence: TGTGCCAGCAGCCCGCAAAGAGTTGATGAGCAGTACTTC. This chain joins TRBV7-2 and TRBJ2-7; no definite D call. The CDR3 is made up of 13 amino acids. V was pared by 5 bases and J by 7 bases, with 15 bases between. Germline CDR1 and CDR2: SGHTA and FQGNSA.